This T cell receptor (beta chain) came from a study of human T cells and chemical hapten exposure. The table lists this clonotype with many counts. Antigen: not known. With V trimmed by 4 bases and J by 4 bases, 9 bases remained unmatched. CDR3 length: 15 amino acids. Germline V gene sequence: CDR1 SEHNR, CDR2 FQNEAQ (reference sequence). Study-level points and caveats: TCRs whose frequency exceeded 1 in 1000 remained the same following DPC sensitization. Patch test scores rose with PT1 expanded TCR counts, a positive correlation.

Via MiXCR, TCRdb re-called the RACE reads, giving one row per CDR3 protein. The table has over 35,000 distinct CDR3 sequences, 8.5% to 10% seen once. Sample time point: patch test 2, 6 weeks after DPC sensitization. The treatment: therapeutic diphenylcyclopropenone sensitization with weekly scalp DPC. The source was whole blood, collected in connection with sensitization to the hapten diphenylcyclopropenone (DPC). This TCR derives from a woman between 40 and 50 years old with alopecia areata. Some clones in this sample may be carry-over from other donors' samples. The chain couples TRBV7-9 to TRBJ2-5; 7 bases line up with TRBD1. The DNA of the CDR3 is TGTGCCAGCAGCTCCCTCGGACAGGTGATAGAGACCCAGTACTTC. It encodes CASSSLGQVIETQYF.